The entry below describes one T cell receptor beta chain. The antigen is undetermined. Unmatched junction bases numbered 7, after V lost 2 bases and J lost 6 bases. The germline V gene has CDR1 SGDLS and CDR2 YYNGEE. This CDR3 has 15 residues. The data were obtained in a study of T cell responses to AZD1222 COVID-19 vaccine. The wider study: Pooling was applied to second doses at about 4 or about 12 weeks.

Findings of the study overall: Receipt of two AZD1222 doses was followed by a rise in Spike-specific TCR breadth and depth.

Some clones are missing from TCRdb's copy, which holds only in-frame ones; the method was immunoSEQ multiplex PCR. The table has about 130,000 clones, around 90% seen once. The sequencing here drew on peripheral blood, taken on day 0 of AZD1222 vaccination. This sequence was found in an adult in good health. The chain links TRBV9 to TRBJ1-2; TRBD1 agrees at 10 bases. The CDR3 DNA reads as TGTGCCAGCAGCGTCGGGACAGGGGTGGGGGATGGCTACACCTTC. It translates to CASSVGTGVGDGYTF.